The T cell receptor (beta chain) under discussion was sequenced for a study of control samples from healthy donors and cancer patients. Germline CDR1 is LGHNA and CDR2 is YSLEER. Trimming removed 1 base from V and 4 bases from J; junction bases left unmatched: 5. The CDR3 has 18 residues. This clone was picked up one time. TCRdb keeps only in-frame clones here, not all; method: immunoSEQ multiplex PCR. There are some 140,000 clones in the sample; roughly 90% occur only once, and approximately 11% lies in the top ten. The TCR comes from a man aged 25 to 40 in good health. The sample taken for sequencing was blood. The gene calls are TRBV4-3 and TRBJ2-6, with TRBD1 identical over 12 bases. CDR3 sequence: CASSQGGQGASGANVLTF. The CDR3 region has the DNA TGCGCCAGCAGCCAAGGGGGACAGGGGGCGTCCGGGGCCAACGTCCTGACTTTC.